Below, 24 T cell receptor beta chains from the same sample are listed, as sequenced in a study of radiation and T cells in renal cell carcinoma. Time point of the sample: blood 2 weeks post-SBRT. The sample's treatment: 15 Gy SBRT to primary tumor, nephrectomy 4 weeks later. Sequencing was performed with immunoSEQ multiplex PCR; in TCRdb, only in-frame clones are kept and a portion is missing. Of tens of thousands of clones listed, around three quarters are singletons. Sequences were derived from blood, sampled from a patient whose treatment included radiotherapy and nephrectomy. All receptors derive from a woman aged 70-85 years with renal cell carcinoma.

The V call is TRBV7-8, the J call TRBJ2-3; the D gene could be TRBD1 or TRBD2 (5 bases each). Germline V gene lookup returns CDR1 SGHVS and CDR2 FQNEAQ. V shed 1 base and J shed 6 bases, with 11 bases lying between them. The length of the CDR3 is 14 residues. The CDR3 here is CASSLVARDDTQYF. The DNA for the CDR3 is TGTGCCAGCAGCTTAGTCGCTAGGGACGATACGCAGTATTTT.

This clone was counted once. The rearrangement joins TRBV27 to TRBJ2-7; TRBD1 agrees at 9 bases. This CDR3 is 17 amino acids long. V lost 5 bases, J lost 4 bases, and 15 bases stayed unmatched. Germline V gene data show CDR1 as MNHEY and CDR2 as SMNVEV (reference sequence). This CDR3 is CASSTLTGGRSRYEQYF. The CDR3 DNA is TGTGCCAGCAGTACCCTGACAGGGGGTAGAAGTAGGTACGAGCAGTACTTC.

This clone has just a few counts. The chain carries TRBV5-4 and TRBJ2-5, with 8 nucleotides matching TRBD2. V dropped 4 bases and J dropped 1; count of bases not matched to a gene: 3. There are 14 residues in the CDR3. Germline V gives CDR1 SGHNT, CDR2 YYREEE (reference sequence). The CDR3 region is CASSPAGGQETQYF. The CDR3 DNA reads as TGTGCCAGCAGCCCGGCGGGGGGCCAAGAGACCCAGTACTTC.

The chain recombines TRBV10-3 with TRBJ2-1, with 10 bases lining up with TRBD1. From germline, CDR1 is ENHRY and CDR2 SYGVKD. V was clipped by 2 bases and J by 4 bases; unmatched bases: 8. This CDR3 region has 17 residues. The CDR3 spells CAISEPRTGGPYNEQFF. The CDR3 nucleotides are TGTGCCATCAGTGAGCCACGGACAGGGGGACCTTACAATGAGCAGTTCTTC.

The chain has TRBV5-1 and TRBJ1-2; the match to TRBD1 covers 10 bases. Looked up from germline, CDR1 is SGHRS and CDR2 is YFSETQ. The length of the CDR3 is 14 residues. The trim removed 3 bases at V and 3 bases at J, leaving 2 bases unmatched. In nucleotides, the CDR3 is TGCGCCAGCAGCTCAGGGACAGGGGACTATGGCTACACCTTC. It encodes CASSSGTGDYGYTF.

The chain links TRBV9 to TRBJ1-4; D ambiguous. Germline-derived CDR1 and CDR2 are SGDLS and YYNGEE. The length of the CDR3 is 15 residues. V dropped 0 bases and J dropped 5 bases, with 11 bases sitting between them. CDR3 in amino acids: CASSVDGRLNEKLFF. The CDR3 DNA reads as TGTGCCAGCAGCGTAGACGGCAGGCTAAATGAAAAACTGTTTTTT.

The chain is built from TRBV19 and TRBJ1-2; no reliable D call. The CDR3 covers 14 residues. Germline CDR1 and CDR2: LNHDA and SQIVND (reference sequence). The germline V and J ends were trimmed by 3 bases and 4 bases, with 12 bases remaining between them. The CDR3 is CASSMVEFSYGYTF. In nucleotides, the CDR3 is TGTGCCAGTAGTATGGTTGAGTTCTCCTATGGCTACACCTTC.

The J gene is TRBJ2-7, the V gene TRBV5-6; possibly TRBD1 for D (6 bases). The CDR3 loop spans 14 amino acids. Trimming shortened V by 4 bases and J by 6 bases, and 17 bases separated the two germline ends. Germline CDR1 and CDR2: SGHDT and YYEEEE. DNA for the CDR3: TGTGCCAGCAGCACACAGGGATACTTCGGCGAGCAGTACTTC. Amino acids: CASSTQGYFGEQYF.

This sequence joins TRBV19 and TRBJ2-5, with D perhaps TRBD1 or TRBD2 (5 bases each). The germline gives CDR1 LNHDA, CDR2 SQIVND (reference sequence). V was trimmed by 4 bases and J by 7 bases, leaving 16 bases between them. The CDR3 consists of 14 residues. Here the CDR3 DNA reads TGTGCCAGTAGTACCGGGACGGTAAAGATGACCCAGTACTTC. This sequence encodes CASSTGTVKMTQYF.

The chain is built from TRBV18 and TRBJ1-2, with D uncertain. The CDR3 covers 15 residues. Trimming removed 6 bases at V and 0 bases at J, with 14 bases between. Germline values: CDR1 KGHSH, CDR2 LQKENI. CDR3 in DNA: TGTGCCAGCTCCCCTGAACAGAATACTAACTATGGCTACACCTTC. Translated, it gives CASSPEQNTNYGYTF.

The chain links TRBV18 to TRBJ2-1, with D possibly matching TRBD1 (5 bases). V lost 3 bases, J lost 6 bases, and 15 bases lay in between. CDR3 length: 15 amino acids. Germline CDR1 and CDR2: KGHSH and LQKENI. CDR3 nucleotide sequence: TGTGCCAGCTCACCCCAAGTAGGGGCCGGCAATGAGCAGTTCTTC. This encodes CASSPQVGAGNEQFF.

The genes are TRBV5-6 and TRBJ1-2; 8 nucleotides match TRBD1. This CDR3 is 13 amino acids long. Germline V gene sequence: CDR1 SGHDT, CDR2 YYEEEE. The trim removed 0 bases at V and 7 bases at J, leaving 2 bases unmatched. CDR3 amino acids: CASSLDRGAGYTF. The DNA of the CDR3 is TGTGCCAGCAGCTTGGACAGGGGGGCTGGCTACACCTTC.

The chain links TRBV5-3 to TRBJ1-2; D is unresolved. TRBV5-3 is recorded as an ORF, its role being uncertain. The length of the CDR3 is 16 residues. V lost 4 bases to trimming and J lost 0 bases, with 16 bases between them. CDR3 DNA sequence: TGTGCCAGAAGCCGAGTTTTGTACATCCCTAACTATGGCTACACCTTC. This sequence encodes CARSRVLYIPNYGYTF.

This clone was detected only a few times. The chain has TRBV6-4 and TRBJ1-2; D might be TRBD1 (5 bases). This CDR3 contains 14 residues. Trimming removed 6 bases at V and 4 bases at J, with 15 bases between. CDR1 and CDR2 from the germline V gene are MRHNA and SNTAGT. The CDR3 loop is CASSQDMGGYGYTF. The CDR3 nucleotides are TGTGCCAGCAGCCAGGACATGGGCGGCTATGGCTACACCTTC.

This clone has a handful of counts. The chain is built from TRBV19 and TRBJ1-1; D is unresolved. The CDR3 has 13 amino acids. V lost 4 bases and J 0 bases, leaving 6 bases between the germline ends. Germline CDR1 reads LNHDA; CDR2 reads SQIVND (reference sequence). CDR3 amino acids: CASSRTLNTEAFF. DNA for the CDR3: TGTGCCAGTAGTAGGACCCTGAACACTGAAGCTTTCTTT.

The rearrangement uses TRBV2 and TRBJ2-7; 8 bases align to TRBD2. The CDR3 has 14 amino acids. Per germline, CDR1 SNHLY and CDR2 FYNNEI. The ends lost 7 bases at V and 4 bases at J; junction bases unmatched: 9. The CDR3 region has the DNA TGTGCCAGCACACCCCGAGGACTAGCTTACGAGCAGTACTTC. This encodes CASTPRGLAYEQYF.

This sequence joins TRBV4-1 and TRBJ2-7, with D unclear. This CDR3 spans 15 amino acids. Germline loops: CDR1 MGHRA, CDR2 YSYEKL. V was trimmed by 4 bases and J by 5 bases, leaving 18 bases between them. The CDR3 here is CASSPIARLRHEQYF. CDR3 bases: TGCGCCAGCAGCCCAATCGCTCGTCTTAGGCACGAGCAGTACTTC.

The chain joins TRBV28 to TRBJ1-1; D is possibly TRBD1 (5 bases). Trimming shortened V by 3 bases and J by 10 bases, and 18 bases separated the two germline ends. Germline values: CDR1 MDHEN, CDR2 SYDVKM. The CDR3 runs 14 residues. The DNA for the CDR3 is TGTGCCAGCAGTTTGGTAGATGGCGTGGGGCGAGCTTTCTTT. Translation gives CASSLVDGVGRAFF.

V usage is TRBV29-1 and J usage is TRBJ2-1; TRBD1 aligns across 11 bases. The CDR3 runs 13 residues. The V gene end was trimmed by 4 bases and the J gene end by 8 bases; junction bases not matched to a gene: 4. Per germline, CDR1 SQVTM and CDR2 ANQGSEA. CDR3 sequence: CSVGTGGYDEQFF. Written as DNA, the CDR3 is TGCAGCGTTGGGACAGGGGGCTATGATGAGCAGTTCTTC.

This rearrangement joins TRBV4-1 to TRBJ2-1; D is perhaps TRBD2 (5 bases). This CDR3 has 17 residues. V lost 1 base, J lost 0 bases, and 13 bases lay in between. From germline, CDR1 is MGHRA and CDR2 YSYEKL. CDR3 DNA: TGCGCCAGCAGCCAAGTAAGCGGATTAAGCTCCTACAATGAGCAGTTCTTC. Translated, it gives CASSQVSGLSSYNEQFF.

V gene TRBV11-2 combines with J gene TRBJ2-7; 13 bases map to TRBD2. Unmatched junction bases numbered 4, after V lost 5 bases and J lost 0 bases. The CDR3 length is 16 residues. Germline CDR1 reads SGHAT; CDR2 reads FQNNGV. The DNA of the CDR3 is TGTGCCAGCAGCGGGACTAGCGGGGCAAGCTCCTACGAGCAGTACTTC. Amino acid sequence: CASSGTSGASSYEQYF.

This clone appeared a single time. The V call is TRBV6-6, the J call TRBJ2-2; D gene ambiguous. With 6 bases removed from V and 1 base from J, the gap between germline ends came to 12 bases. The germline gives CDR1 MNHNY, CDR2 SVGAGI (reference sequence). The CDR3 is made up of 15 amino acids. CDR3 coding DNA: TGTGCCAGCAGCCCTCAGGCGGAGAACACCGGGGAGCTGTTTTTT. Translation gives CASSPQAENTGELFF.

The gene calls are TRBV5-1 and TRBJ2-1; 8 bases fit TRBD2. V lost 6 bases, J lost 8 bases, and 16 bases stayed unmatched. The germline V gene has CDR1 SGHRS and CDR2 YFSETQ. The length of the CDR3 is 16 residues. CDR3 DNA: TGCGCCAGCACCCTACGGGGGGGGGCCGGTGTCGATGAGCAGTTCTTC. It codes for CASTLRGGAGVDEQFF.

V is TRBV5-1 and J is TRBJ1-1; 9 bases map to TRBD1. CDR3 length: 16 residues. V lost 4 bases to trimming and J lost 9 bases; unmatched junction nucleotides: 16. Germline V CDR1 and CDR2: SGHRS, YFSETQ. CDR3 in amino acids: CASSIDPIQGASQAFF. DNA for the CDR3: TGCGCCAGCAGCATTGACCCGATACAGGGGGCCTCCCAAGCTTTCTTT.